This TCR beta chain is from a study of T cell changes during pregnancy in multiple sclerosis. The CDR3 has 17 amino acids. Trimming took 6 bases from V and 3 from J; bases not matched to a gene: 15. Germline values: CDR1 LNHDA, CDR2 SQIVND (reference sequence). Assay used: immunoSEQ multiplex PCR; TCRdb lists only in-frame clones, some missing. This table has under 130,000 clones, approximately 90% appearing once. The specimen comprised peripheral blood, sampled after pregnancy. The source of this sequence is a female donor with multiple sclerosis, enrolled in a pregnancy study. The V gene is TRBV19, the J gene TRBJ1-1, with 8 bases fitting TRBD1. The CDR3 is CASREPYRGSSDTEAFF. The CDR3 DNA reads TGTGCCAGTAGAGAGCCTTACAGGGGGAGTTCGGACACTGAAGCTTTCTTT.